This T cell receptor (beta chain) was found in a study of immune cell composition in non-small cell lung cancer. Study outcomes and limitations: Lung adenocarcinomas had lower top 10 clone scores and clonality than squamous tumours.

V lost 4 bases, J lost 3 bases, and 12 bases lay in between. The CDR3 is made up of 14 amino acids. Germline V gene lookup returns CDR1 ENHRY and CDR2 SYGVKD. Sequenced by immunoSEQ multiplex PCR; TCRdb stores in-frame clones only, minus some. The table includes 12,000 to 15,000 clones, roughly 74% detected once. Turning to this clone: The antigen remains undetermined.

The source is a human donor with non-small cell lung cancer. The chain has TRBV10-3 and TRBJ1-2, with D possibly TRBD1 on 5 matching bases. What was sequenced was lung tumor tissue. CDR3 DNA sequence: TGTGCCATCAGTGTTACGTTAGGGGACTATGGCTACACCTTC. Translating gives CAISVTLGDYGYTF.